The 29 T cell receptor beta chains given below trace back to one sample, sequenced in a study of beta chain features in type 1 diabetes. Whole-study results and caveats: Shortening of TCRB CDR3s, moderate but significant, appeared in all four CD4+ subsets of Type 1 diabetes patients.

Reverse transcribing all isolated RNA meant expressed TCRB transcripts were sequenced. The data were produced by immunoSEQ multiplex PCR, yet TCRdb's version contains in-frame clones alone and is incomplete. The table includes about 190,000 clones, under 9.5% detected once. No cognate antigen is known for these TCRs. Sample: central memory CD4+ T cells from blood. Source of these receptors: a man aged 18 to 30 with type 1 diabetes.

The sample holds a few counts of this clone. This chain joins TRBV6-5 and TRBJ1-1; D may be TRBD1 (5 bases). The CDR3 sequence is 13 residues long. Trimming took off 2 bases at V and 1 base at J, with 5 bases between the two ends. Per the germline V gene, CDR1 is MNHEY and CDR2 is SVGAGI. CDR3 sequence: CASSYRGNTEAFF. CDR3 bases: TGTGCCAGCAGTTACAGGGGGAACACTGAAGCTTTCTTT.

This clone was found a few times. This chain links TRBV7-8 with TRBJ2-7; possible D gene TRBD2, 6 bases. Germline V gene lookup returns CDR1 SGHVS and CDR2 FQNEAQ. Trimming took 4 bases from V and 2 from J, leaving 12 bases between them. CDR3 length: 14 residues. The CDR3 DNA sequence: TGTGCCAGCAGCTCACCTAGCGTTCCCTACGAGCAGTACTTC. Its translation: CASSSPSVPYEQYF.

The chain recombines TRBV5-1 with TRBJ2-7; the match to TRBD2 covers 10 bases. This CDR3 region has 15 residues. Germline lookup yields CDR1 SGHRS and CDR2 YFSETQ. V lost 4 bases to trimming and J lost 4 bases; unmatched junction nucleotides: 8. CDR3 coding DNA: TGCGCCAGCAGCCCCCGAGCGGGAGGGCCATACGAGCAGTACTTC. It encodes CASSPRAGGPYEQYF.

This clone turned up a few times. The chain joins TRBV19 to TRBJ2-1; 8 bases are shared with TRBD2. CDR1 is LNHDA and CDR2 is SQIVND in the germline V gene (reference sequence). Unmatched junction bases numbered 6, after V lost 5 bases and J lost 0 bases. The CDR3 covers 16 residues. The CDR3 DNA follows: TGTGCCAGTAGTGAAGGAAGCGGGAGCTCCTACAATGAGCAGTTCTTC. This codes for CASSEGSGSSYNEQFF.

V is TRBV7-6 and J is TRBJ2-3; D is possibly TRBD2 (5 bases). Trimming took off 5 bases at V and 4 bases at J, with 7 bases between the two ends. Germline V gives CDR1 SGHVS, CDR2 FNYEAQ. The CDR3 is made up of 12 amino acids. CDR3 region: CASSQLADTQYF. CDR3 sequence (DNA): TGTGCCAGCAGCCAACTAGCAGATACGCAGTATTTT.

As for this clone: Other DNA sequences in the sample encode the same CDR3. The chain combines TRBV7-9 with TRBJ1-5; D perhaps matches TRBD1 (5 bases). The CDR3 is 13 residues long. Germline CDR1 SEHNR, CDR2 FQNEAQ (reference sequence). The germline V and J ends were trimmed by 1 base and 4 bases, with 5 bases remaining between them. This chain's CDR3 is CASSLGTNQPQHF. In DNA, the CDR3 is TGTGCCAGCAGCTTAGGGACAAATCAGCCCCAGCATTTT.

This clone was seen only a few times. The chain uses TRBV19 and TRBJ2-1; the match to TRBD1 covers 9 bases. J was trimmed by 1 base and V by 5 bases; bases with no gene match: 3. Germline lookup yields CDR1 LNHDA and CDR2 SQIVND (reference sequence). This CDR3 comprises 15 residues. Here the CDR3 reads CASSPDRGSYNEQFF. The CDR3 DNA is TGTGCCAGTAGTCCTGACAGGGGGTCCTACAATGAGCAGTTCTTC. Based on the CDR3 plus reference TRBV19 and TRBJ2-1, the full variable domain is DGGITQSPKYLFRKEGQNVTLSCEQNLNHDAMYWYRQDPGQGLRLIYYSQIVNDFQKGDIAEGYSVSREKKESFPLTVTSAQKNPTAFYLCASSPDRGSYNEQFFGPGTRLTVL.

The table lists this clone with a count of one. The rearrangement links TRBV7-9 to TRBJ1-2; 8 bases are shared with TRBD1. In germline, CDR1 is SEHNR, CDR2 FQNEAQ (reference sequence). The V and J ends lost 3 bases and 3 bases, in that order; junction bases with no gene match: 12. CDR3 size: 17 residues. DNA of the CDR3: TGTGCCAGCAGCTTCCATCAGGGGGCCATTTTATACTATGGCTACACCTTC. It specifies CASSFHQGAILYYGYTF.

The chain has TRBV5-1 and TRBJ2-5; D is unclear. The CDR3 runs to 13 residues. Germline CDR1 reads SGHRS; CDR2 reads YFSETQ. V was trimmed by 0 bases and J by 5 bases, leaving 8 bases between them. CDR3 amino acids: CASSLDARETQYF. CDR3 sequence (DNA): TGCGCCAGCAGCTTGGATGCCCGGGAGACCCAGTACTTC.

The chain is built from TRBV18 and TRBJ2-7, with D possibly being TRBD2 (6 bases). Germline V gives CDR1 KGHSH, CDR2 LQKENI. The CDR3 covers 14 residues. V lost 0 bases, J lost 6 bases, and 12 bases lay in between. The CDR3 region has the DNA TGTGCCAGCTCACCACCGGGGCTAGCGAGCGAGCAGTACTTC. Protein: CASSPPGLASEQYF. Based on the CDR3 plus reference TRBV18 and TRBJ2-7, the full variable domain is NAGVMQNPRHLVRRRGQEARLRCSPMKGHSHVYWYRQLPEEGLKFMVYLQKENIIDESGMPKERFSAEFPKEGPSILRIQQVVRGDSAAYFCASSPPGLASEQYFGPGTRLTVT.

This clone was counted a few times. This sequence joins TRBV20-1 and TRBJ2-7; D is possibly TRBD2 (5 bases). Germline CDR1 DFQATT, CDR2 SNEGSKA (reference sequence). This CDR3 contains 11 residues. The ends were cut back, 7 bases at V and 3 bases at J, with 10 bases in the middle. The CDR3 nucleotides are TGCAGTGGAGACGCGGGCTACGAGCAGTACTTC. This sequence encodes CSGDAGYEQYF.

There are a few counts of this clone. This chain links TRBV7-8 with TRBJ2-7; D unclear. Germline-derived CDR1 and CDR2 are SGHVS and FQNEAQ. V lost 1 base and J lost 3, with 16 bases in between. The CDR3 is 16 amino acids. The CDR3: CASSLGAAFSIYEQYF. Here the CDR3 DNA reads TGTGCCAGCAGCTTAGGGGCAGCCTTCTCTATCTACGAGCAGTACTTC.

V usage is TRBV6-5 and J usage is TRBJ1-5, with 7 bases fitting TRBD1. This CDR3 contains 14 residues. Germline V gene lookup returns CDR1 MNHEY and CDR2 SVGAGI. V lost 6 bases, J lost 6 bases, and 8 bases stayed unmatched. CDR3 in amino acids: CASSSTGAGQPQHF. DNA for the CDR3: TGTGCCAGCAGCAGTACAGGGGCGGGTCAGCCCCAGCATTTT.

This clone was detected a few times. V and J are TRBV30 and TRBJ1-5, with 8 nucleotides matching TRBD1. CDR1 and CDR2 (germline): GTSNPN, SVGIG (reference sequence). The CDR3 sequence is 15 residues long. Germline trimming cut 5 bases from V and 0 bases from J; bases unmatched to any gene: 6. DNA for the CDR3: TGTGCCTGGGGAAGACAGGGGTATAGCAATCAGCCCCAGCATTTT. Protein product: CAWGRQGYSNQPQHF.

This clone was counted only a few times. V and J are TRBV18 and TRBJ1-1; 7 bases map to TRBD1. The J segment lost 0 bases and the V segment lost 4 bases, leaving 5 bases of the junction unmatched. The CDR3 consists of 15 residues. Germline lookup yields CDR1 KGHSH and CDR2 LQKENI. The CDR3 is CASSRGQAMNTEAFF. The DNA of the CDR3 is TGTGCCAGCTCACGTGGACAGGCTATGAACACTGAAGCTTTCTTT. Full variable domain (remainder filled in from reference TRBV18 and TRBJ1-1): NAGVMQNPRHLVRRRGQEARLRCSPMKGHSHVYWYRQLPEEGLKFMVYLQKENIIDESGMPKERFSAEFPKEGPSILRIQQVVRGDSAAYFCASSRGQAMNTEAFFGQGTRLTVV.

This clone was seen a handful of times. The gene calls are TRBV12-5 and TRBJ2-1; 9 positions agree with TRBD2. Per the germline V gene, CDR1 is LGHNT and CDR2 is FRNRAP. V lost 4 bases to trimming and J lost 4 bases; unmatched junction nucleotides: 5. CDR3 length equals 15 residues. The CDR3 loop reads CASGSGGGVYNEQFF. CDR3 nucleotide sequence: TGTGCTAGTGGTTCGGGCGGGGGGGTATACAATGAGCAGTTCTTC.

This clone was detected only a few times. The rearrangement links TRBV2 to TRBJ2-1; D is ambiguous. Per the germline V gene, CDR1 is SNHLY and CDR2 is FYNNEI. The V end was cut by 7 bases, the J end by 2 bases, with 6 bases between. This CDR3 contains 12 residues. Written as DNA, the CDR3 is TGTGCCAGCAAAGACACCTACAATGAGCAGTTCTTC. Protein product: CASKDTYNEQFF.

V usage is TRBV15 and J usage is TRBJ2-1, with D possibly being TRBD1 (5 bases). V was clipped by 2 bases and J by 7 bases, with 9 bases between them. CDR1 is LNHNV, CDR2 YYDKDF, per germline (reference sequence). The CDR3 is 13 residues long. Here the CDR3 reads CATSRQGINEQFF. CDR3 coding DNA: TGTGCCACCAGCAGACAGGGAATTAATGAGCAGTTCTTC.

The chain uses TRBV18 and TRBJ2-5, with TRBD2 matching over 7 bases. The CDR3 runs 16 residues. The germline V gene has CDR1 KGHSH and CDR2 LQKENI. V trimming: 0 bases; J trimming: 3 bases; junction bases outside the gene matches: 7. The CDR3 coding sequence is TGTGCCAGCTCACCACCCAGTAGCGGGCGAAAAGAGACCCAGTACTTC. Its protein is CASSPPSSGRKETQYF.

This clone turned up a few times. The chain links TRBV29-1 to TRBJ1-4, with 8 positions matching TRBD1. In germline, CDR1 is SQVTM, CDR2 ANQGSEA. The V and J ends lost 7 bases and 4 bases, in that order; junction bases with no gene match: 2. The CDR3 runs 12 residues. The CDR3 nucleotides read TGCAGCGCCGGACAGGGTAATGAAAAACTGTTTTTT. Translation: CSAGQGNEKLFF.

The table lists this clone with many counts. The chain has TRBV10-3 and TRBJ2-7, with TRBD1 matching 7 bases. This CDR3 comprises 12 residues. After removal of 7 bases from V and 5 bases from J, the junction contained 5 bases not matched to a gene. Germline CDR1 reads ENHRY; CDR2 reads SYGVKD. The CDR3 sequence is CAINPGGDEQYF. CDR3 nucleotides: TGTGCCATCAATCCAGGGGGAGACGAGCAGTACTTC.

This clone was picked up a small number of times. The rearrangement joins TRBV2 to TRBJ2-7; weak D call: TRBD1 (6 bases). Germline V CDR1 and CDR2: SNHLY, FYNNEI. Trimming shortened V by 4 bases and J by 0 bases, and 13 bases separated the two germline ends. The CDR3 covers 15 residues. The CDR3 protein is CASSVQGMSSYEQYF. CDR3 coding DNA: TGTGCCAGCAGTGTGCAGGGGATGAGCTCCTACGAGCAGTACTTC.

This chain uses TRBV6-6 with TRBJ2-1, with D possibly matching TRBD2 (5 bases). The CDR3 has 15 residues. CDR1 is MNHNY, CDR2 SVGAGI, per germline (reference sequence). The V end was cut by 2 bases, the J end by 5 bases, with 13 bases between. This CDR3 reads CASSYSPVGDNEQFF. Here the CDR3 DNA reads TGTGCCAGCAGTTACAGTCCGGTGGGAGACAATGAGCAGTTCTTC.

This clone was seen a handful of times. The CDR3 DNA reads TGTGCCAGCAGCCCCCGGGACAGGAGCTACGAGCAGTACTTC. Its translation: CASSPRDRSYEQYF. V gene TRBV11-1 combines with J gene TRBJ2-7, with 8 bases that match TRBD1. The germline gives CDR1 SGHAT, CDR2 FQDESV (reference sequence). The J segment lost 3 bases and the V segment lost 5 bases, leaving 6 bases of the junction unmatched. This CDR3 has 14 amino acids.

This clone was counted between two and nine times. V usage is TRBV28 and J usage is TRBJ1-4, with unresolved D. The V gene lost 2 bases and the J gene lost 5 bases, with 9 bases spanning the gap. Looked up from germline, CDR1 is MDHEN and CDR2 is SYDVKM. The CDR3 is 14 amino acids. The CDR3 nucleotides are TGTGCCAGCAGTTTACCCCAGTCGAATGAAAAACTGTTTTTT. This gives the protein CASSLPQSNEKLFF.

There are a few counts of this clone. This chain uses TRBV2 with TRBJ2-3; the D gene is possibly TRBD1 (6 bases). Trimming left V 6 bases short and J 2 bases short, with 12 bases between. The CDR3 is made up of 14 amino acids. Germline V gene sequence: CDR1 SNHLY, CDR2 FYNNEI. The CDR3 coding sequence is TGTGCCAGCAGATCACGACAGGACACAGATACGCAGTATTTT. It translates to CASRSRQDTDTQYF.

This clone was seen a few times. This rearrangement joins TRBV6-5 to TRBJ2-7; D is perhaps TRBD1 (5 bases). Germline values: CDR1 MNHEY, CDR2 SVGAGI. The V gene lost 6 bases and the J gene lost 2 bases, with 11 bases spanning the gap. The CDR3 totals 13 residues. CDR3: CASSSTDTYEQYF. Written as DNA, the CDR3 is TGTGCCAGCAGCTCGACAGACACCTACGAGCAGTACTTC.

This clone was detected a few times. This chain uses TRBV7-2 with TRBJ2-5; D possibly corresponds to TRBD2 (5 bases). Germline lookup yields CDR1 SGHTA and CDR2 FQGNSA. V was shortened by 5 bases and J by 5 bases, with 15 bases between the two germline ends. This CDR3 comprises 14 residues. In DNA form, the CDR3 reads TGTGCCAGCAGCCGTCCCGTGACGGGGGAGACCCAGTACTTC. The encoded protein is CASSRPVTGETQYF.

V gene TRBV18 combines with J gene TRBJ2-1, with D perhaps TRBD1 (5 bases). The CDR3 extends over 14 amino acids. V lost 0 bases, J lost 4 bases, and 7 bases lay in between. The germline gives CDR1 KGHSH, CDR2 LQKENI. The CDR3 nucleotides are TGTGCCAGCTCACCACCGACAGATTACAATGAGCAGTTCTTC. It encodes CASSPPTDYNEQFF.